A single sample is the source of the 24 T cell receptor beta chains below, sequenced in a study of cytomegalovirus exposure and HLA in healthy donors. The protocol was immunoSEQ multiplex PCR, while the TCRdb copy is restricted to in-frame clones and leaves out a portion. Among a few hundred thousand clones listed, nearly 90% were seen once. Material for sequencing was PBMCs. Receptors were obtained from a man aged 30-40 years in good health and CMV-seronegative.

The chain uses TRBV4-1 and TRBJ2-7, with 8 nucleotides matching TRBD1. Germline CDR1 is MGHRA and CDR2 is YSYEKL. The length of the CDR3 is 15 residues. J gave up 4 bases and V 4 bases, and 9 bases lay outside the gene matches. In nucleotides, the CDR3 is TGCGCCAGCAGCCTCGGACAGGGTGTTCCGTACGAGCAGTACTTC. It translates to CASSLGQGVPYEQYF.

The V and J genes are TRBV11-2 and TRBJ2-2, with 7 positions matching TRBD1. Per germline, CDR1 SGHAT and CDR2 FQNNGV. This CDR3 region has 17 residues. With 8 bases clipped from V and 2 bases from J, the junction kept 14 bases outside the gene matches. The CDR3 coding sequence is TGTGCCAGCGGCAAACCCAAGGGACAGCTTAACACCGGGGAGCTGTTTTTT. The encoded protein is CASGKPKGQLNTGELFF.

This chain joins TRBV5-4 and TRBJ1-2; D might be TRBD1 (6 bases). The CDR3 covers 16 residues. CDR1 is SGHNT and CDR2 is YYREEE in the germline V gene (reference sequence). The ends were cut back, 4 bases at V and 8 bases at J, with 24 bases in the middle. The CDR3 is CASSPAEEQGLGGYTF. CDR3 DNA sequence: TGTGCCAGCAGCCCGGCTGAGGAACAGGGATTGGGGGGCTACACCTTC.

J is TRBJ2-7 and V is TRBV7-6; D is possibly TRBD1 (6 bases). V was clipped by 5 bases and J by 2 bases, with 16 bases between them. The germline gives CDR1 SGHVS, CDR2 FNYEAQ. This CDR3 is 15 amino acids long. CDR3 nucleotide sequence: TGTGCCAGCAGCCCGGCCCGACAGGCCCCCTACGAGCAGTACTTC. Translation: CASSPARQAPYEQYF.

This CDR3 reads CASNPTGTGFGPDGANVLTF. CDR3 DNA sequence: TGTGCCAGCAACCCCACCGGGACAGGGTTCGGGCCGGATGGGGCCAACGTCCTGACTTTC. The genes are TRBV2 and TRBJ2-6, with 9 bases fitting TRBD1. The CDR3 is made up of 20 amino acids. The V and J ends lost 7 bases and 3 bases, in that order; junction bases with no gene match: 19. CDR1 SNHLY and CDR2 FYNNEI come from the germline V gene.

The CDR3 region is CATSRERGEGTDTQYF. As DNA, the CDR3 is TGTGCCACCAGCAGGGAGCGGGGGGAGGGCACAGATACGCAGTATTTT. This chain connects TRBV15 to TRBJ2-3, with 9 positions matching TRBD2. Per the germline V gene, CDR1 is LNHNV and CDR2 is YYDKDF (reference sequence). The CDR3 runs 16 residues. Germline trimming cut 3 bases from V and 1 base from J; bases unmatched to any gene: 5.

Only one count was recorded for this clone. This chain connects TRBV5-1 to TRBJ1-2; D call uncertain. There are 15 residues in the CDR3. CDR1 is SGHRS and CDR2 is YFSETQ in the germline V gene. V dropped 1 base and J dropped 4 bases, with 14 bases sitting between them. This CDR3 is CASSLYIGVAYGYTF. CDR3 DNA: TGCGCCAGCAGCTTGTATATCGGGGTTGCCTATGGCTACACCTTC.

The J gene is TRBJ1-3, the V gene TRBV5-1; D not certain. Trimming removed 2 bases at V and 0 bases at J, with 12 bases between. Germline CDR1 SGHRS, CDR2 YFSETQ. This CDR3 has 16 amino acids. Here the CDR3 reads CASSLVSGSSGNTIYF. For the CDR3, the DNA is TGCGCCAGCAGCTTAGTCAGCGGTAGCTCTGGAAACACCATATATTTT.

The V call is TRBV11-2, the J call TRBJ1-1, with 7 positions matching TRBD1. Losses at the gene ends were 5 bases for V and 5 bases for J; bases not matched to a gene: 14. The CDR3 extends over 16 amino acids. Germline V gene lookup returns CDR1 SGHAT and CDR2 FQNNGV. CDR3 nucleotide sequence: TGTGCCAGCAGCGTCACCCCCCAGGGGGGAGTAACTGAAGCTTTCTTT. Translated, it gives CASSVTPQGGVTEAFF.

The chain combines TRBV11-2 with TRBJ2-7; the match to TRBD1 covers 7 bases. With 1 base clipped from V and 0 bases from J, the junction kept 6 bases outside the gene matches. The CDR3 contains 16 residues. Germline values: CDR1 SGHAT, CDR2 FQNNGV. For the CDR3, the DNA is TGTGCCAGCAGCTTAGTCGGGACAGTAAGCTCCTACGAGCAGTACTTC. The encoded protein is CASSLVGTVSSYEQYF.

This clone was observed many times. The chain recombines TRBV6-1 with TRBJ2-7; 7 positions agree with TRBD1. V was clipped by 4 bases and J by 0 bases; unmatched bases: 12. The germline V gene has CDR1 MNHNS and CDR2 SASEGT. The CDR3 spans 17 residues. The DNA for the CDR3 is TGTGCCAGCAGTGGGGACCTTGACAGGGCCGACTCCTACGAGCAGTACTTC. Translating it yields CASSGDLDRADSYEQYF.

This clone was detected a few times. V is TRBV29-1 and J is TRBJ1-2, with 7 positions matching TRBD1. The J segment lost 1 base and the V segment lost 7 bases, leaving 3 bases of the junction unmatched. CDR1 is SQVTM and CDR2 is ANQGSEA in the germline V gene. This CDR3 region has 12 residues. The CDR3: CSADRVNYGYTF. In DNA form, the CDR3 reads TGCAGCGCCGACAGGGTTAACTATGGCTACACCTTC.

The chain joins TRBV10-1 to TRBJ2-6; no reliable D call. Deletions cut 5 bases from V and 4 bases from J, with 9 bases between. The CDR3 has 14 amino acids. Germline assignment: CDR1 WNHNN and CDR2 SYGVQD (reference sequence). The CDR3 loop is CASSSGSGANVLTF. DNA of the CDR3: TGCGCCAGCAGTTCAGGTTCCGGGGCCAACGTCCTGACTTTC.

The gene calls are TRBV4-2 and TRBJ1-2; maybe TRBD1 (6 bases). Germline V gene data show CDR1 as LGHNA and CDR2 as YNFKEQ. The ends were cut back, 5 bases at V and 5 bases at J, with 15 bases in the middle. This CDR3 region has 14 residues. This CDR3 is CASSEGVTRYGYTF. The CDR3 region has the DNA TGTGCCAGCAGCGAGGGGGTAACGCGGTATGGCTACACCTTC.

The V and J genes are TRBV30 and TRBJ1-1; 10 bases agree with TRBD1. With V trimmed by 7 bases and J by 3 bases, 5 bases remained unmatched. CDR3 size: 13 residues. Per the germline V gene, CDR1 is GTSNPN and CDR2 is SVGIG (reference sequence). This CDR3 is CASRTGGHTEAFF. The CDR3 region has the DNA TGTGCCTCTAGGACAGGGGGACACACTGAAGCTTTCTTT.

In regard to this clone: Sequence at one end of the junction differs from germline and may be a read error. The rearrangement joins TRBV18 to TRBJ2-4; TRBD1 is a possible D gene (6 bases). Germline values: CDR1 KGHSH, CDR2 LQKENI. The CDR3 sequence is 16 residues long. CDR3: CASSSPGHLAKNIQYF. The CDR3 DNA reads TGTGCCAGCTCATCACCGGGACATTTAGCCAAAAACATTCAGTACTTC.

The genes are TRBV30 and TRBJ1-3; D remains unclear. This CDR3 has 15 amino acids. Germline CDR1 reads GTSNPN; CDR2 reads SVGIG (reference sequence). Deletions cut 1 base from V and 4 bases from J, with 14 bases between. CDR3 region: CAWSGIKGAGNTIYF. In DNA form, the CDR3 reads TGTGCCTGGAGTGGTATAAAGGGAGCAGGAAACACCATATATTTT.

This rearrangement joins TRBV2 to TRBJ1-5, with 11 bases that match TRBD1. Looked up from germline, CDR1 is SNHLY and CDR2 is FYNNEI. This CDR3 spans 15 amino acids. Unmatched junction bases numbered 6, after V lost 5 bases and J lost 6 bases. This CDR3 reads CASSRGQGGSQPQHF. The CDR3 nucleotides read TGTGCCAGCAGTAGGGGACAGGGGGGGAGTCAGCCCCAGCATTTT.

The rearrangement links TRBV20-1 to TRBJ1-1; D is possibly TRBD1 (6 bases). Trimming cost V 4 bases and J 10 bases, with 13 bases left between them. The CDR3 covers 11 residues. In germline, CDR1 is DFQATT, CDR2 SNEGSKA (reference sequence). The CDR3 loop reads CSANLGGAAFF. Written as DNA, the CDR3 is TGCAGTGCTAATTTAGGGGGGGCAGCTTTCTTT.

V is TRBV7-9 and J is TRBJ2-2, with TRBD1 matching over 8 bases. J gave up 7 bases and V 5 bases, and 12 bases lay outside the gene matches. The CDR3 runs to 16 residues. The V gene's germline CDR1 is SEHNR and CDR2 FQNEAQ (reference sequence). CDR3 coding DNA: TGTGCCAGCAGCCCCCTGTCGGACAGGGTAAACGGGGAGCTGTTTTTT. It specifies CASSPLSDRVNGELFF.

The CDR3 spells CAIQGLNYGYTF. CDR3 in DNA: TGTGCCATCCAGGGGCTGAACTATGGCTACACCTTC. The chain couples TRBV10-3 to TRBJ1-2; the D gene is possibly TRBD1 (6 bases). Germline V gene lookup returns CDR1 ENHRY and CDR2 SYGVKD. The ends were cut back, 8 bases at V and 2 bases at J, with 9 bases in the middle. The CDR3 spans 12 residues.

The CDR3 DNA is TGTGCCAGCAGTAAGGGAACAGGGATCGACTATGGCTACACCTTC. Protein sequence: CASSKGTGIDYGYTF. The rearrangement uses TRBV6-5 and TRBJ1-2, with a possible D match to TRBD1 (6 bases). V dropped 5 bases and J dropped 3 bases, with 16 bases sitting between them. The CDR3 spans 15 residues. Germline V gives CDR1 MNHEY, CDR2 SVGAGI.

V usage is TRBV7-2 and J usage is TRBJ1-1; 11 positions match TRBD1. CDR3 length equals 15 residues. The trim removed 1 base at V and 7 bases at J, leaving 5 bases unmatched. The V gene's germline CDR1 is SGHTA and CDR2 FQGNSA. The CDR3 DNA follows: TGTGCCAGCAGCTTAGGGACAGGGGGCTTTGGTGAAGCTTTCTTT. It is translated as CASSLGTGGFGEAFF. Full variable domain (rest looked up from reference TRBV7-2 and TRBJ1-1): GAGVSQSPSNKVTEKGKDVELRCDPISGHTALYWYRQSLGQGLEFLIYFQGNSAPDKSGLPSDRFSAERTGGSVSTLTIQRTQQEDSAVYLCASSLGTGGFGEAFFGQGTRLTVV.

This sequence joins TRBV9 and TRBJ2-1, with 9 nucleotides matching TRBD1. CDR3 length equals 15 residues. Germline CDR1 and CDR2: SGDLS and YYNGEE. V dropped 4 bases and J dropped 10; count of bases not matched to a gene: 12. The CDR3: CASSPHRDRAGEQFF. CDR3 nucleotides: TGTGCCAGCAGCCCCCACCGGGACAGGGCAGGGGAGCAGTTCTTC.